This is a list of T cell receptor beta chains from one sample in a study of graft-versus-host responses after intestinal transplantation. For these TCRs, the target antigens are not known. Some clones are missing from TCRdb's copy, which holds only in-frame ones; the method was immunoSEQ multiplex PCR. The sample records under 150,000 clones, roughly 91% being singletons. The input for sequencing was unstimulated CD4+ T cells sorted from spleen or lymph node cells, taken before intestinal transplant. Every receptor here comes from a human donor who received an intestinal transplant. The CDR3 runs from the conserved cysteine through the conserved F or W. A D gene is named only where the DNA matches it firmly. Some rows mark clone size as missing; the rest say once, few, many or name a class of expanded clone.

>TRBV6-5|once|.|TRBJ2-4
CASSWGRGPKNIQYF
>TRBV20-1|.|.|TRBJ1-5
CSSGNQPQHF
>TRBV6-5|once|.|TRBJ2-1
CASSYESTSDEQFF
>TRBV28|.|.|TRBJ2-3
CASSWTFTDTQYF
>TRBV10-1|.|.|TRBJ2-5
CASSEGTDVHSETQYF
>TRBV5-1|.|TRBD1|TRBJ1-3
CASSSSVTGSSGNTIYF
>TRBV30|.|.|TRBJ2-7
CAWSRINEQYF
>TRBV7-9|.|.|TRBJ1-4
CASSHKGRTNEKLFF
>TRBV5-1|.|TRBD2|TRBJ2-5
CASSFLAGGGETQYF
>TRBV18|.|TRBD1|TRBJ1-5
CASSLRTGEDQPQHF
>TRBV18|.|.|TRBJ2-7
CASSRRQGGNEQYF
>TRBV7-9|.|TRBD2|TRBJ2-7
CASSLAFGTSGVYEQYF
>TRBV28|.|TRBD1|TRBJ2-2
CASSCDRGQERTGELFF
>TRBV5-8|few|.|TRBJ2-7
CASSRPGVYEQYF
>TRBV6-5|.|.|TRBJ2-7
CASRSGATISYEQYF
>TRBV19|.|.|TRBJ2-1
CASGISKQFF
>TRBV28|.|TRBD2|TRBJ2-1
CASRGSGRFYNEQFF
>TRBV7-3|.|TRBD1|TRBJ2-7
CASREPGQGAHEQYF
>TRBV5-1|.|TRBD2|TRBJ2-7
CASSLNPSGTYEQYF
>TRBV6-4|.|TRBD2|TRBJ2-2
CASSEAGARELFF
>TRBV6-1|.|.|TRBJ1-5
CASSELSNQPQHF
>TRBV29-1|.|.|TRBJ2-1
CSVVRDRRDEQFF
>TRBV6-5|.|TRBD1|TRBJ1-1
CASSYSRQGTEAFF
>TRBV19|.|TRBD1|TRBJ1-3
CASSPQGNGNTIYF
>TRBV5-1|.|.|TRBJ2-1
CASSFGRSYNEQFF
>TRBV4-1|.|.|TRBJ2-3
CASSQPGLRGTDTQYF
>TRBV5-1|.|.|TRBJ1-1
CASSPGPTNTEAFF
>TRBV5-4|once|.|TRBJ2-1
CASSLAYNEQFF
>TRBV5-6|.|.|TRBJ1-1
CASSLEGVNTEAFF
>TRBV2|.|.|TRBJ2-5
CASSGGRALRLQETQYF
>TRBV12-5|.|TRBD1|TRBJ1-4
CASGRQGATNEKLFF
>TRBV5-6|.|.|TRBJ1-1
CASSLNTEAFF
>TRBV12-5|.|.|TRBJ2-2
CASGRDGNTGELFF
>TRBV29-1|.|TRBD2|TRBJ2-3
CSVAGGVGVSSTDTQYF
>TRBV19|.|TRBD1|TRBJ1-2
CASSSGDRVYGYTF
>TRBV29-1|.|TRBD2|TRBJ2-7
CSALAGAYEQYF
>TRBV27|.|.|TRBJ1-3
CASSASPLSEGTRGNTIYF
>TRBV7-6|.|.|TRBJ2-1
CASSLAGSYNEQFF
>TRBV7-2|.|TRBD2|TRBJ2-1
CASTRTSGAFVSNEQFF
>TRBV2|.|.|TRBJ1-1
CASSVGWNTEAFF
>TRBV30|.|TRBD1|TRBJ1-2
CAWSQGAYGYTF
>TRBV6-5|.|TRBD2|TRBJ2-7
CASRELAAFSYEQYF
>TRBV10-1|.|.|TRBJ2-3
CATSPRLDLADTQYF
>TRBV7-9|.|.|TRBJ2-1
CASSFRGAEQFF
>TRBV6-5|.|.|TRBJ2-5
CASRQGREETQYF
>TRBV12-2|few|.|TRBJ1-3
CASRSQPTGKGNTIYF
>TRBV18|.|.|TRBJ2-7
CASSPTLYSLYEQYF
>TRBV2|.|.|TRBJ2-7
CASSESGRLGEQYF
>TRBV6-1|.|.|TRBJ1-3
CASSEIAVSGNTIYF
>TRBV7-7|.|.|TRBJ2-2
CASSQRQAAAGELFF
>TRBV27|.|TRBD1|TRBJ1-1
CASSPRTGRAEAFF
>TRBV5-1|once|.|TRBJ2-3
CASTGQSTDTQYF
>TRBV14|.|.|TRBJ1-3
CASSEGFSGNTIYF